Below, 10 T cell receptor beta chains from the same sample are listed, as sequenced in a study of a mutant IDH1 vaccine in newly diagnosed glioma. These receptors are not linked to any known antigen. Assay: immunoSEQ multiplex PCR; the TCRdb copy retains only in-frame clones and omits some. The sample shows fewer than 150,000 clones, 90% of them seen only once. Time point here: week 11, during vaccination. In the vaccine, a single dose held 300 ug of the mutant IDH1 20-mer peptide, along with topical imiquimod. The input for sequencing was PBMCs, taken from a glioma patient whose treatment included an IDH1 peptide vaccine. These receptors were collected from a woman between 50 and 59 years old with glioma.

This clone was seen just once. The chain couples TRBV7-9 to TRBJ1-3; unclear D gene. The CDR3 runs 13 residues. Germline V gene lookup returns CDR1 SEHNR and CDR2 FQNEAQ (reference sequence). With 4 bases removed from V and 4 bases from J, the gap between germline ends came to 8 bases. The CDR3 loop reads CASSSNEGNTIYF. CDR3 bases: TGTGCCAGCAGCTCAAATGAAGGAAACACCATATATTTT.

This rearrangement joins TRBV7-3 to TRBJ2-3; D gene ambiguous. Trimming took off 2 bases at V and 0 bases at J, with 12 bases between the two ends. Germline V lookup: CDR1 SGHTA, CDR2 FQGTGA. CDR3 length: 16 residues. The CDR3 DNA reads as TGTGCCAGCAGCTTACTACGAGAATCTAGCACAGATACGCAGTATTTT. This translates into CASSLLRESSTDTQYF. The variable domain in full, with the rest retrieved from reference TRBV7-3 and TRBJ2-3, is GAGVSQTPSNKVTEKGKYVELRCDPISGHTALYWYRQSLGQGPEFLIYFQGTGAADDSGLPNDRFFAVRPEGSVSTLKIQRTERGDSAVYLCASSLLRESSTDTQYFGPGTRLTVL.

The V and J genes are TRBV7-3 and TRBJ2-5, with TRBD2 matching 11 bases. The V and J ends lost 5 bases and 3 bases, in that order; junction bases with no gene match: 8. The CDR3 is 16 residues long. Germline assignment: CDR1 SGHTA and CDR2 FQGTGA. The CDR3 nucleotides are TGTGCCAGCAGCCAAACTAGCGGGAGAGCTAAAGAGACCCAGTACTTC. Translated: CASSQTSGRAKETQYF.

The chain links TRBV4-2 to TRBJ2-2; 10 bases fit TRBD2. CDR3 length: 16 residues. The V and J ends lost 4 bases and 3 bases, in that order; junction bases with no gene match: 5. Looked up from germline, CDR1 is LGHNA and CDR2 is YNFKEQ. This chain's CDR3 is CASSPLAGLDTGELFF. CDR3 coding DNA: TGTGCCAGCAGCCCACTAGCGGGGCTCGACACCGGGGAGCTGTTTTTT.

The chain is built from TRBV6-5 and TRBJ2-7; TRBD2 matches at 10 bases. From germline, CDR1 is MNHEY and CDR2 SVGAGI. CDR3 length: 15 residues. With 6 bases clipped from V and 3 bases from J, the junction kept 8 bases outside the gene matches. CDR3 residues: CASRFVAGGGYEQYF. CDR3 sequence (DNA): TGTGCCAGCAGATTCGTAGCGGGAGGTGGCTACGAGCAGTACTTC.

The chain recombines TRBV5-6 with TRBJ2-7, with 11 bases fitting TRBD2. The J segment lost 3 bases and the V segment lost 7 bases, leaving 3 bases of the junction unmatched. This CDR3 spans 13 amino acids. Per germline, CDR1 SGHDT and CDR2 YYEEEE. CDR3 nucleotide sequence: TGTGCCAGCCTAGCGGGAGGAGGCTACGAGCAGTACTTC. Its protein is CASLAGGGYEQYF. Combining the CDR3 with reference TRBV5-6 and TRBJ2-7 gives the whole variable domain DAGVTQSPTHLIKTRGQQVTLRCSPKSGHDTVSWYQQALGQGPQFIFQYYEEEERQRGNFPDRFSGHQFPNYSSELNVNALLLGDSALYLCASLAGGGYEQYFGPGTRLTVT.

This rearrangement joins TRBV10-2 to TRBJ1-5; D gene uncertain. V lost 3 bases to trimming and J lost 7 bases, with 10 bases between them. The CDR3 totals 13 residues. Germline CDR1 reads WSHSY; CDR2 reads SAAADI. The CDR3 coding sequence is TGCGCCAGCAGTGATAGAGGTAACCAGCCCCAGCATTTT. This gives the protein CASSDRGNQPQHF.

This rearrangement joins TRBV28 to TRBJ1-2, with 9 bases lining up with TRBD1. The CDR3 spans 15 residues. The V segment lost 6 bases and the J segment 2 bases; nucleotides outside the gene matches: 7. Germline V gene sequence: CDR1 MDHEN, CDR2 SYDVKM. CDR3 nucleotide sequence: TGTGCCAGCAGCCGACAGGGGGTGGAAAACTATGGCTACACCTTC. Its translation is CASSRQGVENYGYTF.

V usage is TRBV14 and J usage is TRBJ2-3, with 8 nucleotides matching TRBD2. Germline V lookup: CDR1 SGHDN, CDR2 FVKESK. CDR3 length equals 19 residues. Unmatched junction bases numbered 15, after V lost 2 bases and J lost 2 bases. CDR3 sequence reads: CASSQLGLGLGGATDTQYF. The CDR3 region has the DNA TGTGCCAGCAGCCAATTGGGACTAGGCCTCGGAGGAGCCACAGATACGCAGTATTTT.

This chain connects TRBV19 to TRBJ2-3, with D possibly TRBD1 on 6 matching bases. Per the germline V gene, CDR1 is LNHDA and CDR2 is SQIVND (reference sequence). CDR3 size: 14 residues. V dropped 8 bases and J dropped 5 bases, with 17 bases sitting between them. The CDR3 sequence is CASSLRRGGDTQYF. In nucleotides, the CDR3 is TGTGCCAGTTCCCTCCGGAGAGGGGGAGATACGCAGTATTTT.